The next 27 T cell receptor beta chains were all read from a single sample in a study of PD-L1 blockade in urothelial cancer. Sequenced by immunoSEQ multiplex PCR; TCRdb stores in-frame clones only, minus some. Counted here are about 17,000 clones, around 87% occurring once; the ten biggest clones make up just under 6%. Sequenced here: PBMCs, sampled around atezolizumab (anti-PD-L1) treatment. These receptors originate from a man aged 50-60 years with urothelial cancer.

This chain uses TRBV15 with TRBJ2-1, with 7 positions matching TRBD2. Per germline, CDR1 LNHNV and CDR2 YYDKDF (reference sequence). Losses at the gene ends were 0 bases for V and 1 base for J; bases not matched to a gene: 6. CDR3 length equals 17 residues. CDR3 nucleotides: TGTGCCACCAGCAGAGATCCAGGGAGGGTATCCTACAATGAGCAGTTCTTC. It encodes CATSRDPGRVSYNEQFF.

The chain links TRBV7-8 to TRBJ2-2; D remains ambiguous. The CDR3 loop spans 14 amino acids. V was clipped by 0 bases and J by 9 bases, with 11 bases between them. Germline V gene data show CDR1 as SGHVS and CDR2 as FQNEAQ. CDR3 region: CASSLAYSPRELFF. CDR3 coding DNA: TGTGCCAGCAGCTTAGCGTATTCTCCCCGGGAGCTGTTTTTT.

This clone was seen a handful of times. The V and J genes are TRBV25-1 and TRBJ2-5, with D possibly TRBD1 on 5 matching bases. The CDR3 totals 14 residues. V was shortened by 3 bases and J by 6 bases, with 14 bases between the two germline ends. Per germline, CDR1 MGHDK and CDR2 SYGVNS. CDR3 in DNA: TGTGCCAGCAGTGATTGGGTAGGGGCGCAGACCCAGTACTTC. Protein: CASSDWVGAQTQYF.

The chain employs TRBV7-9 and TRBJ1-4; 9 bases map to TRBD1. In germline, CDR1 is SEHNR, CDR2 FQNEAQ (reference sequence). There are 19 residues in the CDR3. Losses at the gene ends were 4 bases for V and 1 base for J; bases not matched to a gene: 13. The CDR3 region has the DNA TGTGCCAGCAGCTCGAAACCGGGACAGGGCATAGTAACTAATGAAAAACTGTTTTTT. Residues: CASSSKPGQGIVTNEKLFF.

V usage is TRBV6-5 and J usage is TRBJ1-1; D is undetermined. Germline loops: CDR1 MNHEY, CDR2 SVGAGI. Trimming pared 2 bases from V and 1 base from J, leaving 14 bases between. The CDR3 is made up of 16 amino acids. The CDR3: CASSYRRTVRNTEAFF. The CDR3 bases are TGTGCCAGCAGTTACCGGAGGACCGTAAGGAACACTGAAGCTTTCTTT.

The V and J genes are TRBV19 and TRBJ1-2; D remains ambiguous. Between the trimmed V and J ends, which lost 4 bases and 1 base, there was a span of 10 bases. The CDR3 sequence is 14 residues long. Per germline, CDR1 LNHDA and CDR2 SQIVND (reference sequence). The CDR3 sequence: CASSTPGINYGYTF. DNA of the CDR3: TGTGCCAGTAGTACCCCCGGGATTAACTATGGCTACACCTTC.

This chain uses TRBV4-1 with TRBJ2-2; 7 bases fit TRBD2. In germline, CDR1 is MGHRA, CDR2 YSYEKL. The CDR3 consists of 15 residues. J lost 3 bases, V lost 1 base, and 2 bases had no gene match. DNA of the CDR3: TGCGCCAGCAGCCAAGGACTAGCTGACACCGGGGAGCTGTTTTTT. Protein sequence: CASSQGLADTGELFF.

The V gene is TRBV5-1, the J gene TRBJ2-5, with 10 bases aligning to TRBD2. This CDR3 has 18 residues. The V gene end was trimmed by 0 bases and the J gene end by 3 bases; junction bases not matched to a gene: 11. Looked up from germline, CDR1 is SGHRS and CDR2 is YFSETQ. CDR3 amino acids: CASSLAGGSLAGEETQYF. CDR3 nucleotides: TGCGCCAGCAGCTTGGCCGGCGGGAGCCTAGCGGGAGAAGAGACCCAGTACTTC.

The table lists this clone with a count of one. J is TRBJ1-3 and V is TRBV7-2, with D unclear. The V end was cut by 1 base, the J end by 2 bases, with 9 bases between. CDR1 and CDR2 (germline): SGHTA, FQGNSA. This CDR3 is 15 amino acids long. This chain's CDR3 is CASSLGGQTGNTIYF. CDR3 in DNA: TGTGCCAGCAGCTTAGGTGGGCAAACTGGAAACACCATATATTTT.

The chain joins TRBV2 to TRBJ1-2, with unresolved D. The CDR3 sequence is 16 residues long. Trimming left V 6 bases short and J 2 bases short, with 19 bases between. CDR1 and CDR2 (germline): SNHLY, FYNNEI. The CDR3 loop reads CASSRQAGAQNYGYTF. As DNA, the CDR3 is TGTGCCAGCAGCAGACAAGCAGGCGCTCAAAACTATGGCTACACCTTC.

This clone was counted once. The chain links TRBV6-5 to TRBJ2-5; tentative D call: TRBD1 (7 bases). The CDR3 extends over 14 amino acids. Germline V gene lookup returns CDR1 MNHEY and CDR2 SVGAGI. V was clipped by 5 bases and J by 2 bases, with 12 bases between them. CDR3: CASSVQGRQETQYF. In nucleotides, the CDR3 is TGTGCCAGCAGTGTACAGGGGAGGCAAGAGACCCAGTACTTC.

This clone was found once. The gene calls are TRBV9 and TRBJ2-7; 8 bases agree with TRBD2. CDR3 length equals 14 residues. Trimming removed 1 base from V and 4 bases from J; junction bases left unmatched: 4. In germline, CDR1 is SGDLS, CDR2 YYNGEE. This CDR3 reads CASSVLKRGYEQYF. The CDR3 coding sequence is TGTGCCAGCAGCGTATTAAAGCGGGGGTACGAGCAGTACTTC.

CDR3 sequence (DNA): TGCGCCAGCAGTCACCCGGCAGGTTGCTCTGGAAACACCATATATTTT. Amino acids: CASSHPAGCSGNTIYF. The genes are TRBV23-1 and TRBJ1-3; D not resolved. TRBV23-1 is marked as an open reading frame, function uncertain. Trimming took 3 bases from V and 0 from J, leaving 12 bases between them. This CDR3 contains 16 residues.

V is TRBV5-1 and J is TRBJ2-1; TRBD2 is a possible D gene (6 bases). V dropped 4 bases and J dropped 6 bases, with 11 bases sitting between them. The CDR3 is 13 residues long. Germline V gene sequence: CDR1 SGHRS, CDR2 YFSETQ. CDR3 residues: CASSGTGVNEQFF. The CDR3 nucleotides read TGCGCCAGCAGCGGCACGGGGGTCAATGAGCAGTTCTTC.

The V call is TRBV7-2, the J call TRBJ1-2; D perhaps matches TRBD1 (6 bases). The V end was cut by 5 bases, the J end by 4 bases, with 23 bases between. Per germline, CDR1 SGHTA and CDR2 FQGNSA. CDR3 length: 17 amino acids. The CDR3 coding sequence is TGTGCCAGCAGCCTCCGCGCGGGGGGGGCAGTCCTCTATGGCTACACCTTC. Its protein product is CASSLRAGGAVLYGYTF.

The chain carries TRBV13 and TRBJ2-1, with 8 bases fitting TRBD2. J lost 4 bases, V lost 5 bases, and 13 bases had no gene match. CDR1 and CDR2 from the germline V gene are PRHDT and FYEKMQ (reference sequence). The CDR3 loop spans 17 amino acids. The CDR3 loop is CASSPAHSGEIYNEQFF. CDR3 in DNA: TGTGCCAGCAGCCCTGCGCATAGCGGGGAGATATACAATGAGCAGTTCTTC.

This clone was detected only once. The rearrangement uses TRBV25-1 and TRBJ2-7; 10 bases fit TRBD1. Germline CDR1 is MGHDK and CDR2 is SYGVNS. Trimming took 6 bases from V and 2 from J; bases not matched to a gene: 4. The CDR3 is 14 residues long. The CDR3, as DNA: TGTGCCAGCAGCCAAGACAGGGGGCCCTACGAGCAGTACTTC. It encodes CASSQDRGPYEQYF.

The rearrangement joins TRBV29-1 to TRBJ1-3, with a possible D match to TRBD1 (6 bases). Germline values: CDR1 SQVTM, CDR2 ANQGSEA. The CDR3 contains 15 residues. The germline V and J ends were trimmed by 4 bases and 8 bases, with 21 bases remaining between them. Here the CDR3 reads CSVAPFGGHGDTIYF. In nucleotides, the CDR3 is TGCAGCGTTGCCCCTTTCGGGGGGCACGGCGACACCATATATTTT. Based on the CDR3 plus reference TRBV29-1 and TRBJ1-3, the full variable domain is SAVISQKPSRDICQRGTSLTIQCQVDSQVTMMFWYRQQPGQSLTLIATANQGSEATYESGFVIDKFPISRPNLTFSTLTVSNMSPEDSSIYLCSVAPFGGHGDTIYFGEGSWLTVV.

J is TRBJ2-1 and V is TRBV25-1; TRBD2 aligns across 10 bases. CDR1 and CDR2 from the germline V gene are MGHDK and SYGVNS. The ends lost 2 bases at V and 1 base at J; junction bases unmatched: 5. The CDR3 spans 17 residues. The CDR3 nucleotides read TGTGCCAGCAGTGAACAAAGGGGACTAGCGTCCTACAATGAGCAGTTCTTC. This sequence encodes CASSEQRGLASYNEQFF.

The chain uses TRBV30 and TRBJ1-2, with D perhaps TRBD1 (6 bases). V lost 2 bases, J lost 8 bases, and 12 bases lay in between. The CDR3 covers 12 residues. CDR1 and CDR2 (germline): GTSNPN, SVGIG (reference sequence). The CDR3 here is CAWSNEDSGYTF. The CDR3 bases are TGTGCCTGGAGTAATGAGGACAGCGGCTACACCTTC.

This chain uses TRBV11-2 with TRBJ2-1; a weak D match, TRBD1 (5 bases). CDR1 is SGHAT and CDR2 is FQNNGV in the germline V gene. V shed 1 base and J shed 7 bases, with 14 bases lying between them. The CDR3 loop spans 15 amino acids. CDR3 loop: CASSLGQGQLNEQFF. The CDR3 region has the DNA TGTGCCAGCAGCTTAGGCCAGGGTCAGTTAAATGAGCAGTTCTTC.

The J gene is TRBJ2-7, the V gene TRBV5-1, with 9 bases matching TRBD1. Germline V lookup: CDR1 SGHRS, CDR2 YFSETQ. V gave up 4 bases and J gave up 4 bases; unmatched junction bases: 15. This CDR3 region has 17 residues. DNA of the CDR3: TGCGCCAGCAGCCTATGGACAGGGGAACCTCTTGAGTACGAGCAGTACTTC. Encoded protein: CASSLWTGEPLEYEQYF.

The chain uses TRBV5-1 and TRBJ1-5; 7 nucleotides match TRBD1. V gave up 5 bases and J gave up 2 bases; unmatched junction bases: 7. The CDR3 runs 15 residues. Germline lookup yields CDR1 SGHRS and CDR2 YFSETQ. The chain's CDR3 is CASSPGGRGNQPQHF. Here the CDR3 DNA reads TGCGCCAGCAGTCCAGGGGGTAGGGGCAATCAGCCCCAGCATTTT.

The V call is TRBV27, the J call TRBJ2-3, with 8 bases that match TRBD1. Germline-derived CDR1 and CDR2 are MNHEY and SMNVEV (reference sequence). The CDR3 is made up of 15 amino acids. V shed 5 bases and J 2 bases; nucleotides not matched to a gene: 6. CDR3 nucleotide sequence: TGTGCCAGCAGTCTCGGACAGGGACCCACAGATACGCAGTATTTT. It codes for CASSLGQGPTDTQYF.

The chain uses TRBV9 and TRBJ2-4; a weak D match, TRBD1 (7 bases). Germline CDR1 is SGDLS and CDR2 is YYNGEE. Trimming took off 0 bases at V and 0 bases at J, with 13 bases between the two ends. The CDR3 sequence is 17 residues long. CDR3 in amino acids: CASSVAGGLEAKNIQYF. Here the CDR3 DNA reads TGTGCCAGCAGCGTAGCAGGGGGGCTAGAAGCCAAAAACATTCAGTACTTC.

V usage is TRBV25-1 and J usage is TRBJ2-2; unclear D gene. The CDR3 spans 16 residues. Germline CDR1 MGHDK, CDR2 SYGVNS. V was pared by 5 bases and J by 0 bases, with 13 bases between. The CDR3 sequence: CASSTSRSANTGELFF. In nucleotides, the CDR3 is TGTGCCAGCAGTACCTCGAGGTCCGCGAACACCGGGGAGCTGTTTTTT.

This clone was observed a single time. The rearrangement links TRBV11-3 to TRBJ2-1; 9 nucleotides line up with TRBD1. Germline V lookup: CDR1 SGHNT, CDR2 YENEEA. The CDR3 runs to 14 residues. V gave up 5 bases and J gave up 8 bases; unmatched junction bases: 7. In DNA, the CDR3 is TGTGCCAGCAGCCGCGGGACAGGGATTGATGAGCAGTTCTTC. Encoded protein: CASSRGTGIDEQFF.